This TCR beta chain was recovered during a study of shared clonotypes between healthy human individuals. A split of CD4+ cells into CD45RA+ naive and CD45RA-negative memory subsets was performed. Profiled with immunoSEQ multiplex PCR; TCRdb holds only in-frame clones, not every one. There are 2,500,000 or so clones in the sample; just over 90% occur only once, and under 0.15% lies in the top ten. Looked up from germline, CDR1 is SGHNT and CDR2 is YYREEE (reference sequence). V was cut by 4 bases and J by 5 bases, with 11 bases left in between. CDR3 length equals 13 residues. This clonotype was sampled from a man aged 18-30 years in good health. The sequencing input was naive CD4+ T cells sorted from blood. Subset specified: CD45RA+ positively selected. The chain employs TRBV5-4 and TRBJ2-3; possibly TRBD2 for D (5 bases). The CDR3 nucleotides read TGTGCCAGCAGCCGCTGGGAGCTAGATACGCAGTATTTT. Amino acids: CASSRWELDTQYF.